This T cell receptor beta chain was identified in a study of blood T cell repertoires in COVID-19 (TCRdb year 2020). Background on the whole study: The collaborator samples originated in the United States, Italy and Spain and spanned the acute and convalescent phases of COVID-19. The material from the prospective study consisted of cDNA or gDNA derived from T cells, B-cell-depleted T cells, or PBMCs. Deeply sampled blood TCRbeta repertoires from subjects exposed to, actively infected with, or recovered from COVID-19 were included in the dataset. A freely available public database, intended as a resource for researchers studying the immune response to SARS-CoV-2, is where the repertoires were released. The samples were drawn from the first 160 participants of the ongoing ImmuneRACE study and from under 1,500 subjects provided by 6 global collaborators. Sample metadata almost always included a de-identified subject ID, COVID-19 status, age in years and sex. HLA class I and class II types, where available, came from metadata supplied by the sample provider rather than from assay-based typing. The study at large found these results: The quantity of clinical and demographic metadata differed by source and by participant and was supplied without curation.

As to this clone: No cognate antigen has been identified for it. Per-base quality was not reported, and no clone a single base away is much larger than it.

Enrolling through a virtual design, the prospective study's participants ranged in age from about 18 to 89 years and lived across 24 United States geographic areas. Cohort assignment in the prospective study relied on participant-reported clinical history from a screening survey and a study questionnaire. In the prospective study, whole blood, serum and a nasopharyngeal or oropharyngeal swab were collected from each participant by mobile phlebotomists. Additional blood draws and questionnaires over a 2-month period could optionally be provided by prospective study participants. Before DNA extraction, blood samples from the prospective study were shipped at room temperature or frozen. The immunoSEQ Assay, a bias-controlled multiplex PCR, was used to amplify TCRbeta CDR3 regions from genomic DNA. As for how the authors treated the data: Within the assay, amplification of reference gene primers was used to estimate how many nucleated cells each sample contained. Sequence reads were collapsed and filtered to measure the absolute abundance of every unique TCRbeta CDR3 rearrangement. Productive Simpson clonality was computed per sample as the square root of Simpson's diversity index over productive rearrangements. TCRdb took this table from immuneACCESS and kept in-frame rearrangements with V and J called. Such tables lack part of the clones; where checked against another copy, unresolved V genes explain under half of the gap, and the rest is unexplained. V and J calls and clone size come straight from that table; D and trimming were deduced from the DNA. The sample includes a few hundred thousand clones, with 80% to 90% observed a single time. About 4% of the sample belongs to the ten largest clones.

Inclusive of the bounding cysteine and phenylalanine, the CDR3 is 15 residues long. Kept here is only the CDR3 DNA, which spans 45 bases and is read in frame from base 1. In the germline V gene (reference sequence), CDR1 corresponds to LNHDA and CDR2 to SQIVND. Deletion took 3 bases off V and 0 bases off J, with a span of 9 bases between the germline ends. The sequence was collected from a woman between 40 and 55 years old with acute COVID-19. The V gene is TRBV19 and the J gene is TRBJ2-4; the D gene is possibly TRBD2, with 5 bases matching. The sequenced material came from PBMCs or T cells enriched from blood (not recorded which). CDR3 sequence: CASSILGLAKNIQYF. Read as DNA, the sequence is TGTGCCAGTAGTATCCTCGGACTAGCCAAAAACATTCAGTACTTC.